One sample yielded the 14 T cell receptor beta chains listed below, sequenced in a study of beta chain features in type 1 diabetes. TCRB transcripts that were expressed got sequenced, as all of the isolated RNA had been reverse transcribed. Using immunoSEQ multiplex PCR, the repertoire was profiled, and TCRdb retains in-frame clones only, with some absent. Of roughly 350,000 clones in the sample, 8% to 13% were seen once. The sample consisted of naive CD4+ T cells from blood. Every receptor here comes from a woman aged 30 to 39 in good health.

The chain is built from TRBV7-3 and TRBJ2-3; the match to TRBD2 covers 10 bases. Looked up from germline, CDR1 is SGHTA and CDR2 is FQGTGA. V lost 8 bases to trimming and J lost 5 bases; unmatched junction nucleotides: 10. This CDR3 contains 15 residues. The CDR3 protein is CASAASGRQKDTQYF. In nucleotides, the CDR3 is TGTGCCAGCGCGGCTAGCGGGAGACAGAAAGATACGCAGTATTTT.

There are a few counts of this clone. The genes are TRBV28 and TRBJ2-7; a possible D gene is TRBD2 (5 bases). V lost 6 bases and J 0 bases, leaving 15 bases between the germline ends. This CDR3 region has 15 residues. The germline V gene has CDR1 MDHEN and CDR2 SYDVKM. The CDR3 loop is CASSEGGADSYEQYF. CDR3 coding DNA: TGTGCCAGCAGCGAAGGAGGCGCGGACTCCTACGAGCAGTACTTC.

This clone was seen a few times. The chain combines TRBV5-4 with TRBJ2-1; 10 bases are shared with TRBD2. Germline CDR1 is SGHNT and CDR2 is YYREEE (reference sequence). CDR3 length: 17 amino acids. The junction had 15 bases not matched to a gene; V was cut back by 4 bases and J by 8 bases. The CDR3 region is CASSPSGASGSAYEQFF. CDR3 coding DNA: TGTGCCAGCAGCCCATCAGGGGCTAGCGGGAGTGCGTATGAGCAGTTCTTC.

This clone was detected only a few times. The chain links TRBV9 to TRBJ2-2, with D hard to call. The CDR3 covers 12 residues. Germline CDR1 and CDR2: SGDLS and YYNGEE. V lost 6 bases, J lost 6 bases, and 9 bases lay in between. CDR3 coding DNA: TGTGCCAGCACCCGGTTGTCCGGGGAGCTGTTTTTT. Amino acid sequence: CASTRLSGELFF.

The chain uses TRBV7-3 and TRBJ2-1; 7 nucleotides line up with TRBD2. The CDR3 is made up of 14 amino acids. Germline CDR1 and CDR2: SGHTA and FQGTGA. With 3 bases clipped from V and 9 bases from J, the junction kept 8 bases outside the gene matches. Here the CDR3 reads CASSFSGVVGEQFF. In DNA form, the CDR3 reads TGTGCCAGCAGCTTCAGCGGGGTCGTGGGTGAGCAGTTCTTC.

This clone was detected only a few times. The chain combines TRBV7-8 with TRBJ2-7; the D gene is possibly TRBD1 (6 bases). Trimming removed 0 bases from V and 0 bases from J, with 12 bases in between. Germline V gene sequence: CDR1 SGHVS, CDR2 FQNEAQ. The CDR3 runs 16 residues. The CDR3 loop reads CASSLARGTDSYEQYF. The CDR3 nucleotides are TGTGCCAGCAGCTTAGCGAGGGGGACGGACTCCTACGAGCAGTACTTC.

The genes are TRBV7-2 and TRBJ2-3, with TRBD1 matching 10 bases. With V trimmed by 2 bases and J by 3 bases, 5 bases remained unmatched. Looked up from germline, CDR1 is SGHTA and CDR2 is FQGNSA. This CDR3 is 16 amino acids long. The CDR3 DNA sequence: TGTGCCAGCAGCTTACTGGGGACAGGGGCGACAGATACGCAGTATTTT. Residues: CASSLLGTGATDTQYF. The variable domain in full, with the rest retrieved from reference TRBV7-2 and TRBJ2-3, is GAGVSQSPSNKVTEKGKDVELRCDPISGHTALYWYRQSLGQGLEFLIYFQGNSAPDKSGLPSDRFSAERTGGSVSTLTIQRTQQEDSAVYLCASSLLGTGATDTQYFGPGTRLTVL.

V usage is TRBV29-1 and J usage is TRBJ2-1; TRBD2 matches 10 bases. The V segment lost 6 bases and the J segment 8 bases; nucleotides outside the gene matches: 7. This CDR3 comprises 13 residues. Germline CDR1 and CDR2: SQVTM and ANQGSEA. Written as DNA, the CDR3 is TGCAGCGTCCGGACTAGCGGATATCATGAGCAGTTCTTC. This translates into CSVRTSGYHEQFF.

This clone was picked up a small number of times. The V gene is TRBV28, the J gene TRBJ1-2; TRBD1 agrees at 10 bases. This CDR3 is built from 14 residues. CDR1 and CDR2 (germline): MDHEN, SYDVKM. V was pared by 5 bases and J by 5 bases, with 5 bases of the junction left unmatched. CDR3 residues: CASSQGQGVYGYTF. The CDR3 DNA is TGTGCCAGCAGTCAAGGACAGGGGGTTTATGGCTACACCTTC.

This clone occurred a few times. This chain joins TRBV21-1 and TRBJ2-1; the listed D gene, TRBD2, was not tested against the DNA. TRBV21-1 is tagged as a pseudogene. The CDR3 has 13 residues. The CDR3 nucleotides read TGTGCCAGAAATAGCGGGAGGGCCAATGAGCAGTTCTTC. Encoded protein: CARNSGRANEQFF.

V is TRBV2 and J is TRBJ1-2, with no clear D. The CDR3 is made up of 13 amino acids. Germline CDR1 reads SNHLY; CDR2 reads FYNNEI. V lost 5 bases and J lost 4, with 11 bases in between. The CDR3 nucleotides are TGTGCCAGCAGTTGGGAGCCGCCCTATGGCTACACCTTC. This sequence encodes CASSWEPPYGYTF.

The V and J genes are TRBV21-1 and TRBJ2-7; the table calls TRBD1, which could not be checked here. TRBV21-1 is described as a pseudogene. There are 18 residues in the CDR3. CDR3 bases: TGTGCCAGCAGCCTCGGGACAGGGGGCACGGACAAGGCCTACGAGCAGTACTTC. It encodes CASSLGTGGTDKAYEQYF.

This clone was found a few times. J is TRBJ2-3 and V is TRBV11-2, with TRBD1 as a possible D gene (6 bases). CDR1 and CDR2 from the germline V gene are SGHAT and FQNNGV. V was trimmed by 5 bases and J by 0 bases, leaving 12 bases between them. The CDR3 runs 15 residues. As DNA, the CDR3 is TGTGCCAGCAGCCCAACAGGGCTAAGCACAGATACGCAGTATTTT. The encoded protein is CASSPTGLSTDTQYF.

In its sample, this clone was seen a few times. The chain couples TRBV4-2 to TRBJ2-7, with TRBD2 matching over 8 bases. After removal of 1 base from V and 4 bases from J, the junction contained 21 bases not matched to a gene. Germline CDR1 is LGHNA and CDR2 is YNFKEQ. There are 20 residues in the CDR3. The CDR3: CASSQVGGHIGREAQYEQYF. The CDR3 nucleotides read TGTGCCAGCAGCCAAGTCGGGGGCCATATCGGGCGGGAGGCCCAATACGAGCAGTACTTC.